A single sample is the source of the 10 T cell receptor beta chains below, sequenced in a study of blood T cell repertoires in COVID-19 (dated by TCRdb to between 2020 and 2021). The library was made by the immunoSEQ multiplex PCR assay. TCRdb holds this immuneACCESS table with in-frame rearrangements only. Some clones are missing; in checked studies, unresolved V genes explain under half, and the rest has no known cause. This sample is represented by 300,000 to 400,000 clones; 85% to 90% of them were singletons. 7.3% of the sample is in the top ten clones. Sequencing input: peripheral blood. All receptors come from a woman between 65 and 79 years old with COVID-19, enrolled during active disease.

The V call is TRBV5-1, the J call TRBJ2-1; D is unresolved. The CDR3 covers 13 residues. V lost 0 bases and J lost 6, with 7 bases in between. The germline V gene encodes CDR1 SGHRS and CDR2 YFSETQ. CDR3 coding DNA: TGCGCCAGCAGCTTGGCCTTCAGCAATGAGCAGTTCTTC. Protein sequence: CASSLAFSNEQFF.

V is TRBV9 and J is TRBJ1-2; D is perhaps TRBD1 (5 bases). This CDR3 region has 12 residues. Trimming left V 4 bases short and J 4 bases short, with 8 bases between. Germline lookup yields CDR1 SGDLS and CDR2 YYNGEE. The CDR3 DNA sequence: TGTGCCAGCAGCCCAGACAGCTATGGCTACACCTTC. It is translated as CASSPDSYGYTF.

The chain is built from TRBV6-5 and TRBJ2-5; weak D call: TRBD2 (6 bases). Germline lookup yields CDR1 MNHEY and CDR2 SVGAGI. Trimming removed 6 bases from V and 7 bases from J, with 9 bases in between. The length of the CDR3 is 11 residues. The CDR3 region has the DNA TGTGCCAGCAGGGCCGGGGGGACCCAGTACTTC. It codes for CASRAGGTQYF.

The chain carries TRBV18 and TRBJ1-5, with unresolved D. The CDR3 runs 14 residues. Looked up from germline, CDR1 is KGHSH and CDR2 is LQKENI. Trimming took off 3 bases at V and 7 bases at J, with 13 bases between the two ends. CDR3 sequence: CASSPSEGEQPQHF. In DNA form, the CDR3 reads TGTGCCAGCTCACCTTCGGAGGGAGAGCAGCCCCAGCATTTT.

This clone appeared once. The genes are TRBV5-1 and TRBJ1-2; D perhaps matches TRBD1 (5 bases). Deletions cut 0 bases from V and 5 bases from J, with 14 bases between. The CDR3 length is 15 residues. Germline V CDR1 and CDR2: SGHRS, YFSETQ. The CDR3 reads CASSLGQPLTYGYTF. CDR3 DNA: TGCGCCAGCAGCTTGGGACAGCCCCTAACTTATGGCTACACCTTC.

The chain uses TRBV6-2 or TRBV6-3 and TRBJ2-1, with D perhaps matching TRBD1 (6 bases). This CDR3 region has 12 residues. Trimming left V 5 bases short and J 8 bases short, with 10 bases between. Per the germline V gene, CDR1 is MNHEY and CDR2 is SVGEGT. CDR3 DNA: TGTGCCAGCAGTCCAGGGGCGGATGAGCAGTTCTTC. Translated, it gives CASSPGADEQFF.

The chain has TRBV7-8 and TRBJ1-1; D is possibly TRBD1 (5 bases). Germline lookup yields CDR1 SGHVS and CDR2 FQNEAQ. This CDR3 region has 14 residues. V lost 1 base, J lost 3 bases, and 9 bases lay in between. For the CDR3, the DNA is TGTGCCAGCAGCTTAGGGGGAGGGGACACTGAAGCTTTCTTT. Encoded protein: CASSLGGGDTEAFF.

J is TRBJ2-1 and V is TRBV6-1; the D is unclear. Trimming shortened V by 1 base and J by 0 bases, and 7 bases separated the two germline ends. The CDR3 spans 15 residues. Germline values: CDR1 MNHNS, CDR2 SASEGT. The CDR3 loop is CASSEVESSYNEQFF. CDR3 coding DNA: TGTGCCAGCAGTGAAGTTGAGAGCTCCTACAATGAGCAGTTCTTC.

This clone was seen a single time. The rearrangement uses TRBV5-6 and TRBJ2-4, with a tentative D call TRBD1 (6 bases). Per germline, CDR1 SGHDT and CDR2 YYEEEE. The germline V and J ends were trimmed by 2 bases and 1 base, with 13 bases remaining between them. CDR3 size: 16 residues. The CDR3 protein is CASSFAGDGAKNIQYF. The CDR3 DNA reads as TGTGCCAGCAGCTTTGCAGGGGATGGGGCCAAAAACATTCAGTACTTC.

In this sample, this clone turned up once. The rearrangement links TRBV24-1 to TRBJ2-1; D possibly corresponds to TRBD2 (6 bases). Trimming took off 4 bases at V and 0 bases at J, with 12 bases between the two ends. Per the germline V gene, CDR1 is KGHDR and CDR2 is SFDVKD. This CDR3 contains 16 residues. Here the CDR3 reads CATSDRGLPSYNEQFF. The CDR3 DNA reads TGTGCCACCAGTGACCGGGGACTCCCCTCCTACAATGAGCAGTTCTTC.